The clone carrying this TCR beta chain has a handful of counts. Its target is not known. These data belong to a study of beta chain features in type 1 diabetes. Overall study context: Sorted cells numbering under 140,000,000 were examined across all samples.

General observations from the study: The VDJ junctions of type 1 diabetes patients carried fewer insertions and more deletions. Naive, central memory and Treg TCRB repertoires seemed to resemble each other more closely in patients than they did in healthy donors. TCRB CDR3s from Type 1 diabetes patients were moderately but significantly shorter in all four CD4+ subsets.

Since all of the isolated RNA was reverse transcribed, expressed TCRB transcripts were what got sequenced. Measured with immunoSEQ multiplex PCR; TCRdb has only the in-frame clones, and not every one. The sample carries more than 150,000 clones, roughly 10% recorded once. The CDR3 runs to 14 residues. The V gene end was trimmed by 7 bases and the J gene end by 7 bases; junction bases not matched to a gene: 7. From germline, CDR1 is SGHAT and CDR2 FQNNGV. Sequenced sample: central memory CD4+ T cells from blood. V and J are TRBV11-2 and TRBJ1-4, with 9 nucleotides matching TRBD1. This TCR was sampled from a woman between 25 and 40 years old with type 1 diabetes. The CDR3 DNA reads TGTGCCAGCAAACGGGACAGGGAAGGTGAAAAACTGTTTTTT. It specifies CASKRDREGEKLFF.